This is a list of T cell receptor beta chains from one sample in a study of identical twins. TCRdb fed the 5' RACE reads into MiXCR, producing one record per CDR3 protein. The repertoire holds about 690,000 distinct CDR3 sequences, roughly 6% seen once, with 1.5% to 2% in the top ten. Source material: naive T cells sorted from blood. The receptors shown here come from a man between 18 and 29 years old in good health. Each CDR3 is given with its conserved first and last residue. D genes are given only for firm matches. Part of the rows lack a size; the others show once, few, many or a class for expanded clones.

17 TRBD1 TRBJ2-2 TRBV4-3 NA TGCGCCAGCAGCCAAGATATTACAGGGGGGCCAACCGGGGAGCTGTTTTTT CASSQDITGGPTGELFF
17 TRBD1 TRBJ2-6 TRBV13 NA TGTGCCAGCACCCGGGGACAGGGGAGGTCTGGGGCCAACGTCCTGACTTTC CASTRGQGRSGANVLTF
13 NA TRBJ1-6 TRBV27 many TGTGCCAGCAGCCGCTTACACTGGTCACCCCTCCACTTT CASSRLHWSPLHF
15 NA TRBJ2-1 TRBV19 NA TGTGCCAGTAGTATTAGGCAGAGCTCCTACAATGAGCAGTTCTTC CASSIRQSSYNEQFF
12 NA TRBJ2-3 TRBV10-3 NA TGTGCCATCGGCCCCCGGATGGATACGCAGTATTTT CAIGPRMDTQYF
17 NA TRBJ1-5 TRBV20-1 NA TGCAGTGCTAGACCCATGTCACGGGCAGGGGACGATCAGCCCCAGCATTTT CSARPMSRAGDDQPQHF
15 NA TRBJ2-1 TRBV3-1 many TGTGCCAGCAGCCAAGTGCCCCTTAGCGGCGGTGAGCAGTTCTTC CASSQVPLSGGEQFF
15 NA TRBJ1-2 TRBV5-5 NA TGTGCCAGCAGCTCTTGGACGGCGGCGCCCCAGGGCTACACCTTC CASSSWTAAPQGYTF
15 NA TRBJ2-2 TRBV10-3 many TGTGCCATCAGTGAGTCTGGAGGGAACACCGGGGAGCTGTTTTTT CAISESGGNTGELFF
13 TRBD2 TRBJ2-3 TRBV20-1 few TGCACCCTTCTAGCGGGAGCGGGAGATACGCAGTATTTT CTLLAGAGDTQYF
15 TRBD2 TRBJ2-1 TRBV9 many TGTGCCAGCAGCGTAGGACTAGCGGGACACAATGAGCAGTTCTTC CASSVGLAGHNEQFF
18 NA TRBJ2-1 TRBV11-2 many TGTGCCAGCAGCTTAGGTTCCTACGGGAGAAACACCTACAATGAGCAGTTCTTC CASSLGSYGRNTYNEQFF
14 TRBD1 TRBJ1-5 TRBV24-1 many TGTGCCACCAGTGATTTTACAGGGGATCAGCCCCAGCATTTT CATSDFTGDQPQHF
18 TRBD2 TRBJ2-1 TRBV11-1 NA TGTGCCAGCAGCTTAGAGGCACGACTAGCGGGACTCGACAATGAGCAGTTCTTC CASSLEARLAGLDNEQFF
14 NA TRBJ1-6 TRBV20-1 many TGCAGTGCTAGCGCCGGGTCCTCCATTTCACCCCTCCACTTT CSASAGSSISPLHF
12 NA TRBJ2-1 TRBV20-1 many TGCAGTGCTCGACAGTTTTCAAATGAGCAGTTCTTC CSARQFSNEQFF
14 TRBD1 TRBJ1-6 TRBV6-4 many TGTGCCAGCAGGGCTCAGGGGGCTACTTCACCCCTCCACTTT CASRAQGATSPLHF
16 NA TRBJ2-4 TRBV7-6 many TGTGCCAGCATTCAAGACCCAGGGAGGGGGGAAAACATTCAGTACTTC CASIQDPGRGENIQYF
11 NA TRBJ1-4 TRBV29-1 many TGCAGCGTTCGAGGGGGTGAAAAACTGTTTTTT CSVRGGEKLFF
14 NA TRBJ1-2 TRBV19 few TGTGCCAGTAATCAGGGGAAATTGCCCTATGGCTACACCTTC CASNQGKLPYGYTF
17 TRBD2 TRBJ2-3 TRBV5-1 many TGCGCCAGCAGCTTGGAGGGACTAGCGGGAGTAACCGATACGCAGTATTTT CASSLEGLAGVTDTQYF
13 NA TRBJ2-7 TRBV6-6 NA TGTGCCAGCAGTTACTCGGACTTAAGCGAGCAGTACTTC CASSYSDLSEQYF